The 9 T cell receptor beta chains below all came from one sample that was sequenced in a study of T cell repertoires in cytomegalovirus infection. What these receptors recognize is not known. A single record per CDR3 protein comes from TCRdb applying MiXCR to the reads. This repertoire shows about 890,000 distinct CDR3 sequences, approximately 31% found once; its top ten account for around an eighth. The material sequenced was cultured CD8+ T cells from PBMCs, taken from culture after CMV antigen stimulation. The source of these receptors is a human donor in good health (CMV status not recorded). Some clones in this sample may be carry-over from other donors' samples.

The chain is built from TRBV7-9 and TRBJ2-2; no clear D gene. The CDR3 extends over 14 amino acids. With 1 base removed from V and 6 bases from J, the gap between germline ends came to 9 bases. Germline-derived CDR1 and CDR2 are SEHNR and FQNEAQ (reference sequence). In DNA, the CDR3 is TGTGCCAGCAGCTTAGTCGGATCCTCCGGGGAGCTGTTTTTT. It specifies CASSLVGSSGELFF.

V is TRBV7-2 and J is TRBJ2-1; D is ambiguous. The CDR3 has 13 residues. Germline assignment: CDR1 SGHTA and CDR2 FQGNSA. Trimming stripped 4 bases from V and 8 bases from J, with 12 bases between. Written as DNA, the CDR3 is TGTGCCAGCAGCTCCCGCATACCGGATGAGCAGTTCTTC. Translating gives CASSSRIPDEQFF.

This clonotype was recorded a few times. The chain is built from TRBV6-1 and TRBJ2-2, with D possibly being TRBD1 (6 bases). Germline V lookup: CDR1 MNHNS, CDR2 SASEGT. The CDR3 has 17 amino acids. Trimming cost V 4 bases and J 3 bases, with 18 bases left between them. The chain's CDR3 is CASSGAYRVHDTGELFF. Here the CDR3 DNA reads TGTGCCAGCAGTGGGGCTTACAGGGTACACGACACCGGGGAGCTGTTTTTT.

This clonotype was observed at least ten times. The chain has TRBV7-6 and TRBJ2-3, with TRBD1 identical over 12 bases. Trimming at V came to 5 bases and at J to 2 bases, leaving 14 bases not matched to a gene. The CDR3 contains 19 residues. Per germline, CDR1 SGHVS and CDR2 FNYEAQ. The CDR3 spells CASSETPGQGARATDTQYF. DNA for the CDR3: TGTGCCAGCAGCGAAACACCGGGACAGGGGGCGAGGGCCACAGATACGCAGTATTTT.

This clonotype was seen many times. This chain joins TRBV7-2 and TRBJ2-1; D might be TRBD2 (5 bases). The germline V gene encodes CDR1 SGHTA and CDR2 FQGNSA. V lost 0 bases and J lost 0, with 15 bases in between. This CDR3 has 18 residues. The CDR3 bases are TGTGCCAGCAGCTTAGCGTCCGGACTGTGGAGCTCCTACAATGAGCAGTTCTTC. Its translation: CASSLASGLWSSYNEQFF. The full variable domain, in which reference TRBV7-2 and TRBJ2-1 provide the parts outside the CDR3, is GAGVSQSPSNKVTEKGKDVELRCDPISGHTALYWYRQSLGQGLEFLIYFQGNSAPDKSGLPSDRFSAERTGGSVSTLTIQRTQQEDSAVYLCASSLASGLWSSYNEQFFGPGTRLTVL.

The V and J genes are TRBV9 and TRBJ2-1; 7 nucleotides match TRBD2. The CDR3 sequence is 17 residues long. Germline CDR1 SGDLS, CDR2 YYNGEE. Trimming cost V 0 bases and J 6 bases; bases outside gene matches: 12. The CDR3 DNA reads TGTGCCAGCAGCGTAGCGTCGGAAGCGGGGAGGCTCAATGAGCAGTTCTTC. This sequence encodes CASSVASEAGRLNEQFF.

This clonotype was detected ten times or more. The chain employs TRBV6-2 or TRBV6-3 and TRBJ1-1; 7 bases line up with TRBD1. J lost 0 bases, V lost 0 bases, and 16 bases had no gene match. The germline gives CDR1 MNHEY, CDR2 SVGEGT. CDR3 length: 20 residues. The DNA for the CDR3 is TGTGCCAGCAGTTACTCATTATCCTCCGGGACAGATTTTTTGAACACTGAAGCTTTCTTT. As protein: CASSYSLSSGTDFLNTEAFF.

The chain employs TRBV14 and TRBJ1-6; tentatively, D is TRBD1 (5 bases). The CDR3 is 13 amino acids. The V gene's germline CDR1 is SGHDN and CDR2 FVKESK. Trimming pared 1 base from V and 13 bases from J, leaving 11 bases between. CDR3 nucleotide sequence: TGTGCCAGCAGCCAAGGGGGCAGGCCTCCCCTCCACTTT. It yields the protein CASSQGGRPPLHF.

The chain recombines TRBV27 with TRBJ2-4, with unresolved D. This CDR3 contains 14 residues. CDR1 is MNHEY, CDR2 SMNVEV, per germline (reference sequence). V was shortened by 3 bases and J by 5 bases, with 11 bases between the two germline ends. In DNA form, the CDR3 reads TGTGCCAGCAGTTTTAGACCGAAGGAAAACATTCAGTACTTC. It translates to CASSFRPKENIQYF.